The 12 T cell receptor beta chains below come from one sample, sequenced in a study of CD8+CD57+ T cells in acquired aplastic anemia. Selection for sequencing was limited to patients who had shown CD8+CD57+ cell expansion by flow cytometry. Genomic DNA provided the template from which TCR beta VDJ and CDR3 profiles were obtained. TCRdb called the reads again in MiXCR, with one record for every CDR3 protein. Among fewer than 200,000 distinct CDR3 sequences listed, 48% were seen once. Sequenced sample: sorted CD4+, CD8+, or CD8+CD57+ T cells (not recorded which) from PBMCs. The receptors derive from a human donor with aplastic anemia.

V gene TRBV24-1 combines with J gene TRBJ2-5; maybe TRBD2 (6 bases). V lost 9 bases and J 2 bases, leaving 9 bases between the germline ends. The CDR3 covers 12 residues. Germline CDR1 KGHDR, CDR2 SFDVKD. DNA of the CDR3: TGTGCCACCGCAGCGGGTCAAGAGACCCAGTACTTC. Residues: CATAAGQETQYF.

This clonotype was found a few times. The DNA for the CDR3 is TGTGCCAGCAAAACCGACGGCGGGGGGGTAGTTTATGAGCAGTTCTTC. It yields the protein CASKTDGGGVVYEQFF. The rearrangement joins TRBV6-1 to TRBJ2-1; 9 nucleotides match TRBD2. Germline V gene data show CDR1 as MNHNS and CDR2 as SASEGT. The junction had 15 bases not matched to a gene; V was cut back by 7 bases and J by 8 bases. The CDR3 is 16 amino acids.

The chain links TRBV24-1 to TRBJ1-5; D call uncertain. CDR1 is KGHDR, CDR2 SFDVKD, per germline. V dropped 3 bases and J dropped 3 bases, with 8 bases sitting between them. The CDR3 is made up of 14 amino acids. CDR3 bases: TGTGCCACCAGTGATCAGGATTACAATCAGCCCCAGCATTTT. Its protein product is CATSDQDYNQPQHF.

There are many counts of this clonotype. The J gene is TRBJ1-5, the V gene TRBV7-9; D gene ambiguous. The germline V and J ends were trimmed by 5 bases and 3 bases, with 5 bases remaining between them. CDR1 and CDR2 (germline): SEHNR, FQNEAQ (reference sequence). This CDR3 region has 12 residues. This CDR3 reads CASSLDNQPQHF. The CDR3 DNA reads TGTGCCAGCAGCCTGGACAATCAGCCCCAGCATTTT.

This clonotype has a handful of counts. This sequence joins TRBV24-1 and TRBJ2-1; no firm D call. The length of the CDR3 is 12 residues. Germline V lookup: CDR1 KGHDR, CDR2 SFDVKD. V was clipped by 9 bases and J by 5 bases, with 10 bases between them. For the CDR3, the DNA is TGTGCCACCTCGAGACAAGACAATGAGCAGTTCTTC. Translation gives CATSRQDNEQFF.

J is TRBJ2-5 and V is TRBV20-1; no reliable D call. Germline V CDR1 and CDR2: DFQATT, SNEGSKA (reference sequence). V lost 0 bases and J 4 bases, leaving 15 bases between the germline ends. This CDR3 is built from 15 residues. Here the CDR3 reads CSARDRVTSIETQYF. CDR3 coding DNA: TGCAGTGCTAGAGATCGGGTCACGTCTATAGAGACCCAGTACTTC.

With respect to this clonotype: A read error may produce the germline difference seen at one junction end. The chain has TRBV7-3 and TRBJ1-2; possible D gene TRBD1, 5 bases. CDR1 is SGHTA, CDR2 FQGTGA, per germline. This CDR3 spans 10 amino acids. CDR3 nucleotide sequence: TGTGCCAGCAGGGGGGGTGGCTCCACCTTC. Translating it yields CASRGGGSTF.

The chain employs TRBV29-1 and TRBJ2-2; TRBD2 agrees at 7 bases. This CDR3 has 15 amino acids. With 8 bases clipped from V and 3 bases from J, the junction kept 12 bases outside the gene matches. Germline assignment: CDR1 SQVTM and CDR2 ANQGSEA. Written as DNA, the CDR3 is TGCAGCACTACGGGGACGGGGGGTGACACCGGGGAGCTGTTTTTT. It translates to CSTTGTGGDTGELFF.

This clonotype was recorded at least ten times. V usage is TRBV7-8 and J usage is TRBJ2-7; D could derive from TRBD1 or TRBD2 (5 bases each). CDR3 length: 17 amino acids. Looked up from germline, CDR1 is SGHVS and CDR2 is FQNEAQ. Between the trimmed V and J ends, which lost 4 bases and 0 bases, there was a span of 19 bases. This CDR3 is CASSSQTGTAFSYEQYF. The CDR3 DNA reads as TGTGCCAGCAGCTCCCAAACCGGGACCGCTTTCTCCTACGAGCAGTACTTC.

This chain joins TRBV19 and TRBJ2-1; possibly TRBD1 or TRBD2 for D (5 bases each). This CDR3 has 15 residues. CDR1 is LNHDA, CDR2 SQIVND, per germline (reference sequence). V dropped 4 bases and J dropped 7 bases, with 17 bases sitting between them. The CDR3 DNA reads TGTGCCAGTAGTACAACCGGGACGGGATGGAATGAGCAGTTCTTC. Translation gives CASSTTGTGWNEQFF.

This clonotype was seen more than once but under ten times. J is TRBJ2-2 and V is TRBV10-2; the match to TRBD2 covers 7 bases. The CDR3 loop spans 15 amino acids. V was clipped by 6 bases and J by 2 bases; unmatched bases: 6. Germline loops: CDR1 WSHSY, CDR2 SAAADI. The CDR3 nucleotides read TGCGCCAGCAGGGGGGGAGGGACTAACACCGGGGAGCTGTTTTTT. Translating it yields CASRGGGTNTGELFF.

Of note for this clonotype: Its ends do not fully match the called genes, so a read error is possible. The chain joins TRBV13 to TRBJ2-2; maybe TRBD2 (5 bases). Germline assignment: CDR1 PRHDT and CDR2 FYEKMQ (reference sequence). The CDR3 sequence is 14 residues long. The CDR3 region is CASLEVGNTGELLF. The CDR3 bases are TGTGCCAGTCTCGAGGTTGGGAACACCGGGGAGCTGCTTTTT.